The source of this TCR beta chain is a study of T cells after posttransplantation cyclophosphamide. The table came from immunoSEQ multiplex PCR; TCRdb's copy has only in-frame clones and leaves some out. The profile shows about 50,000 clones, 94% of them singletons. Trimming removed 4 bases from V and 6 bases from J, with 9 bases in between. Germline V lookup: CDR1 SGHTA, CDR2 FQGNSA. CDR3 size: 13 residues. This clone was found a few times. What it recognizes is unknown. General study findings and limits: Donor-recipient repertoire similarity was low at 1-2 months, rising over year one. Skin or GI-infiltrating T cells shared few TRB sequences with blood. TRB clonality was highly associated with recipient CMV seropositivity and reactivation.

This related bone marrow graft donor gave peripheral blood on the day of marrow donation. The sequenced sample was PBMCs. The V call is TRBV7-2, the J call TRBJ2-2; TRBD1 might be the D (5 bases). The source is a woman in her twenties or thirties in good health and a related stem cell transplant donor. The CDR3 loop reads CASSSLGAGELFF. CDR3 coding DNA: TGTGCCAGCAGCTCCCTAGGGGCCGGGGAGCTGTTTTTT. Looking up the rest from reference TRBV7-2 and TRBJ2-2 gives the full variable domain: GAGVSQSPSNKVTEKGKDVELRCDPISGHTALYWYRQSLGQGLEFLIYFQGNSAPDKSGLPSDRFSAERTGGSVSTLTIQRTQQEDSAVYLCASSSLGAGELFFGEGSRLTVL.